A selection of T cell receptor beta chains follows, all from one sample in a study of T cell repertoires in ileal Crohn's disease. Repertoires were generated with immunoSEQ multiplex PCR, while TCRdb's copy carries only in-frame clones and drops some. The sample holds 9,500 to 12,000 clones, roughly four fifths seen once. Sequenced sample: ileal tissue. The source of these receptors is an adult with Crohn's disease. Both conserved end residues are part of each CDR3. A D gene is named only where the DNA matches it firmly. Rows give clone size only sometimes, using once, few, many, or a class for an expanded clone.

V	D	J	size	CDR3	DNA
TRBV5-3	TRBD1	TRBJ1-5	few	CARSFDGTGPQPQHF	TGTGCCAGAAGCTTCGACGGGACAGGGCCTCAGCCCCAGCATTTT
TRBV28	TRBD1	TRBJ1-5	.	CATTITGESNQPQHF	TGTGCCACCACGATAACAGGGGAGAGCAATCAGCCCCAGCATTTT
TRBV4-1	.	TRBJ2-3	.	CASSQDGRRGPTDTQYF	TGCGCCAGCAGCCAAGATGGTCGGAGGGGCCCGACAGATACGCAGTATTTT
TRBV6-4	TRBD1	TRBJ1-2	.	CASSATGDYGYTF	TGTGCCAGCAGTGCGACAGGGGACTATGGCTACACCTTC
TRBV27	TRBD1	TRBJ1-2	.	CASSLSPVDRGRLYGYTF	TGTGCCAGCAGTTTATCCCCCGTGGACAGGGGGCGCCTCTATGGCTACACCTTC
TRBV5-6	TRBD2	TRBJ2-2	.	CASSKTSGGALNTGELFF	TGTGCCAGCAGCAAGACTAGCGGGGGGGCCCTCAACACCGGGGAGCTGTTTTTT
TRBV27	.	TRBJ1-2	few	CASSLYPRYGYTF	TGTGCCAGCAGCCTATACCCTAGGTATGGCTACACCTTC
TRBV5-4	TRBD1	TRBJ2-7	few	CASSFIDRGGSYEQYF	TGTGCCAGCAGCTTTATCGACAGGGGAGGTTCCTACGAGCAGTACTTC
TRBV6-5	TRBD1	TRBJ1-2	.	CASSTGGYGYTF	TGTGCCAGCAGTACAGGGGGATATGGCTACACCTTC
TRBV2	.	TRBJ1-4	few	CASSEVGTRTNEKLFF	TGTGCCAGCAGTGAGGTTGGGACTCGGACTAATGAAAAACTGTTTTTT
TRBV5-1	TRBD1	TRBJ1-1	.	CASSFNHRGASEAFF	TGCGCCAGCAGCTTCAACCACAGGGGGGCGTCTGAAGCTTTCTTT
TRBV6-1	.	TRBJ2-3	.	CASTIQGTDTQYF	TGTGCCAGCACCATACAGGGTACCGATACGCAGTATTTT